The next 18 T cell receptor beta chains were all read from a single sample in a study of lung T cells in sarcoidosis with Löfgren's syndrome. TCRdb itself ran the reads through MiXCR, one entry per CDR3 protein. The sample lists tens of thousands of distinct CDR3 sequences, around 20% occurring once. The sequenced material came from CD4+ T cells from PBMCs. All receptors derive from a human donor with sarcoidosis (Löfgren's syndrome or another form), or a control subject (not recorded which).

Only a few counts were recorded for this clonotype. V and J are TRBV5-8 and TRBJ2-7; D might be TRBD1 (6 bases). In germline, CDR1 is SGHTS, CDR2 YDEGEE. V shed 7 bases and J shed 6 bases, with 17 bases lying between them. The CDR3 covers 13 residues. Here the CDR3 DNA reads TGTGCCAGCGGCTACAGGGTTCAAGGCGAGCAGTACGTC. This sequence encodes CASGYRVQGEQYV.

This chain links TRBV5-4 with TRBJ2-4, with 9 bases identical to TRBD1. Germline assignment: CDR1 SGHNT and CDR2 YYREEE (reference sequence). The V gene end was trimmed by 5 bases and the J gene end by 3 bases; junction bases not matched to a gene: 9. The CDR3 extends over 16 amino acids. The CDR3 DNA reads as TGTGCCAGCAGTCTTCCGGGACAGGGAGTCAAAAACATTCAGTACTTC. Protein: CASSLPGQGVKNIQYF.

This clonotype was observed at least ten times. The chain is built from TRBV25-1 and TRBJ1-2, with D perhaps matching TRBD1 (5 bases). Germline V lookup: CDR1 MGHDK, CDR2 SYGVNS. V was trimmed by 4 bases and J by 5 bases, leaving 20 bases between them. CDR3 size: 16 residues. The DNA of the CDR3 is TGTGCCAGCAGTGCTATGGGGGGAAAAGGGCGATATGGCTACACCTTC. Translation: CASSAMGGKGRYGYTF.

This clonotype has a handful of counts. CDR3 in amino acids: CASKGGRYNEQFF. The CDR3 nucleotides are TGTGCCAGCAAAGGCGGGAGATACAATGAGCAGTTCTTC. This chain joins TRBV7-6 and TRBJ2-1; 7 nucleotides line up with TRBD2. Germline CDR1 SGHVS, CDR2 FNYEAQ. The CDR3 length is 13 residues. J lost 4 bases, V lost 7 bases, and 4 bases had no gene match.

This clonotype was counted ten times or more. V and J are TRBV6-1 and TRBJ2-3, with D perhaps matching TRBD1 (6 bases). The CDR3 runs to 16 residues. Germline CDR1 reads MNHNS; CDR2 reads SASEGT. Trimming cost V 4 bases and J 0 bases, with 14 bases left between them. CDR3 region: CASSAKQGYSTDTQYF. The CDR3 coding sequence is TGTGCCAGCAGTGCTAAGCAGGGGTATAGCACAGATACGCAGTATTTT.

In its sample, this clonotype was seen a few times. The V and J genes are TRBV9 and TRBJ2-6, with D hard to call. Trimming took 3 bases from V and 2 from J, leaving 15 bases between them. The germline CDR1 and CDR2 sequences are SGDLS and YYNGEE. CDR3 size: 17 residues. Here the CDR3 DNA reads TGTGCCAGCAGCGCAGCCCCCCCACTAACTGGGGCCAACGTCCTGACTTTC. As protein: CASSAAPPLTGANVLTF.

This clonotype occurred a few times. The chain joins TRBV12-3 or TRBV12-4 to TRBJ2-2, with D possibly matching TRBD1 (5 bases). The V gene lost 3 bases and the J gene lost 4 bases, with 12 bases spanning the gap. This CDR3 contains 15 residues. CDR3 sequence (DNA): TGTGCCAGCAGTTTCGTAAGGGGTAGCACCGGGGAGCTGTTTTTT. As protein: CASSFVRGSTGELFF.

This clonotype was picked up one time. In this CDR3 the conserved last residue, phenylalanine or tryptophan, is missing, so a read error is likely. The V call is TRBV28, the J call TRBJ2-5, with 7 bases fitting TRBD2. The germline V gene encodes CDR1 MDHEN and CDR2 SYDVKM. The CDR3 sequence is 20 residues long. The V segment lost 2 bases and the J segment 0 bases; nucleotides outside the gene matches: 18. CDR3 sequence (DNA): TGTGCCAGCAGTTTACTGGGAGGGTTTGGGTTATCGGCGGACCAAGAGACCCAGTACCTC. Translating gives CASSLLGGFGLSADQETQYL.

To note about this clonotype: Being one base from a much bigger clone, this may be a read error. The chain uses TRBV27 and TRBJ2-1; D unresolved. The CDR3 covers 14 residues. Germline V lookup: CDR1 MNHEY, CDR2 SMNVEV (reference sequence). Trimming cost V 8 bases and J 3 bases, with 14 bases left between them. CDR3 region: CASSRFPIYNEQFF. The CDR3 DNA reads TGTGCCAGCTCGAGGTTCCCCATCTACAATGAGCAGTTCTTC.

The CDR3 here is CASGQTGQTSGNTIYF. The CDR3, as DNA: TGTGCCAGCGGCCAGACGGGACAGACCTCTGGAAACACCATATATTTT. The rearrangement uses TRBV7-2 and TRBJ1-3; 7 nucleotides align to TRBD1. V trimming: 8 bases; J trimming: 0 bases; junction bases outside the gene matches: 10. The germline CDR1 and CDR2 sequences are SGHTA and FQGNSA. The CDR3 contains 16 residues.

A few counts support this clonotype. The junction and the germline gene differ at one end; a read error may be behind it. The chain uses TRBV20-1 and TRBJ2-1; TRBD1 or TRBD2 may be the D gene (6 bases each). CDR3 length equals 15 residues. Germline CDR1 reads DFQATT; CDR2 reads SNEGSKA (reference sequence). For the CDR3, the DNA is TGCAGTACTAGAACAACAGGGACTCACTACAATGAGCAGTTCTTC. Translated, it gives CSTRTTGTHYNEQFF.

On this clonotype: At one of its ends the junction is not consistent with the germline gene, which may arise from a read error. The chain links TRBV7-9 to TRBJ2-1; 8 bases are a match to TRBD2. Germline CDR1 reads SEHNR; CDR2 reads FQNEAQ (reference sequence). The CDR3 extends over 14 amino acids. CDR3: CASSLGGGSGEQSF. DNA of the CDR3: TGTGCCAGCAGCTTAGGCGGGGGGAGCGGCGAGCAGTCCTTC.

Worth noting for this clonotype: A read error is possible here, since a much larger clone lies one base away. In nucleotides, the CDR3 is TGTGCCAGCAGCCAATTCGGGACAGGGATAACAGATACGCAGTATTTT. This encodes CASSQFGTGITDTQYF. This chain uses TRBV4-2 with TRBJ2-3; 9 nucleotides line up with TRBD1. V shed 2 bases and J 3 bases; nucleotides not matched to a gene: 6. The germline V gene has CDR1 LGHNA and CDR2 YNFKEQ. The CDR3 is 16 amino acids.

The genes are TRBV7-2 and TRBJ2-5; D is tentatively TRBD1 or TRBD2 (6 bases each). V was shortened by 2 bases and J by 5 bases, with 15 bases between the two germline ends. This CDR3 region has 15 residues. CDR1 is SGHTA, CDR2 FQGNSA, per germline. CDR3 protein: CASSLWGTGAETQYF. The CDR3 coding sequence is TGTGCCAGCAGCTTATGGGGGACGGGGGCGGAGACCCAGTACTTC.

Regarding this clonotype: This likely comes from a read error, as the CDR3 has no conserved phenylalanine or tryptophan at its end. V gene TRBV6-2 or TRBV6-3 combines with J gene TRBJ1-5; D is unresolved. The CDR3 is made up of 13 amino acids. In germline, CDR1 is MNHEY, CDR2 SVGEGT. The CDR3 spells CASSAVSNQLQHS. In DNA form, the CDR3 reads TGTGCCAGCAGTGCGGTGAGCAATCAGCTCCAGCATTCT.

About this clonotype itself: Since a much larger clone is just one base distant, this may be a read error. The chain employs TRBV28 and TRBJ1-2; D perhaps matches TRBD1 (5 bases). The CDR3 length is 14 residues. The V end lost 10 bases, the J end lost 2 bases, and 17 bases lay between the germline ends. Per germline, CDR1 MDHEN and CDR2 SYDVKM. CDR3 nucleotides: TGTGCCATCGGCATCGGGGGAGTAAACTATGGCTACACCTTC. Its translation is CAIGIGGVNYGYTF.

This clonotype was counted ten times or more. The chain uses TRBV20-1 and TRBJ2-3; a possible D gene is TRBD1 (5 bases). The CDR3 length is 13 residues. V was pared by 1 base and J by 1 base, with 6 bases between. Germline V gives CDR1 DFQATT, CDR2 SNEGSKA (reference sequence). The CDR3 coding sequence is TGCAGTGCTAGAGTCAGGGGCACAGATACGCAGTATTTT. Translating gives CSARVRGTDTQYF.

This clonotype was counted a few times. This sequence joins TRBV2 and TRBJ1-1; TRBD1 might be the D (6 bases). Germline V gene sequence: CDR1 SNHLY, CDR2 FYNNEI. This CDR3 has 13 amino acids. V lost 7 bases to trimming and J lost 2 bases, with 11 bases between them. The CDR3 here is CASKGGSNTEAFF. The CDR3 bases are TGTGCCAGCAAGGGGGGGTCCAACACTGAAGCTTTCTTT.